This passage covers 13 T cell receptor beta chains from one sample sequenced in a study of cytomegalovirus exposure and HLA in healthy donors. PCR amplification relied on 60 Vbeta primers (plus 13 Jbeta primers). This table comes from immunoSEQ multiplex PCR, and its TCRdb copy is limited to in-frame clones, with some not included. The table records 150,000 or so clones, nearly 80% of them present only once. The specimen sequenced was PBMCs. The receptors stem from a man in his forties or fifties in good health and CMV-seropositive.

V gene TRBV11-2 combines with J gene TRBJ2-1; 9 bases are shared with TRBD1. This CDR3 is built from 16 residues. Per germline, CDR1 SGHAT and CDR2 FQNNGV. Trimming removed 5 bases from V and 5 bases from J; junction bases left unmatched: 10. CDR3 in DNA: TGTGCCAGCAGCCCCCCCGGGACAGGGAGGAACAATGAGCAGTTCTTC. Translated, it gives CASSPPGTGRNNEQFF.

The chain combines TRBV11-2 with TRBJ2-5; perhaps TRBD2 as D (5 bases). The germline gives CDR1 SGHAT, CDR2 FQNNGV. The V end lost 8 bases, the J end lost 5 bases, and 12 bases lay between the germline ends. The CDR3 spans 12 residues. The CDR3 coding sequence is TGTGCCAGCCAGGCGAGGGAGGAGACCCAGTACTTC. This gives the protein CASQAREETQYF. The full variable domain, its missing parts supplied by reference TRBV11-2 and TRBJ2-5, is EAGVAQSPRYKIIEKRQSVAFWCNPISGHATLYWYQQILGQGPKLLIQFQNNGVVDDSQLPKDRFSAERLKGVDSTLKIQPAKLEDSAVYLCASQAREETQYFGPGTRLLVL.

The V and J genes are TRBV6-6 and TRBJ2-5; 8 nucleotides align to TRBD2. Germline CDR1 is MNHNY and CDR2 is SVGAGI (reference sequence). The CDR3 sequence is 13 residues long. Trimming at V came to 5 bases and at J to 9 bases, leaving 8 bases not matched to a gene. The CDR3 protein is CASSPRGGLPQYF. As DNA, the CDR3 is TGTGCCAGCAGTCCCCGGGGGGGTCTTCCCCAGTACTTC.

V and J are TRBV28 and TRBJ2-7; TRBD2 aligns across 11 bases. Germline V CDR1 and CDR2: MDHEN, SYDVKM. Unmatched junction bases numbered 5, after V lost 1 base and J lost 6 bases. This CDR3 has 15 amino acids. CDR3 nucleotides: TGTGCCAGCAGTTTATCAGGTAGCGGGGGGGCCGAGCAGTACTTC. Translating it yields CASSLSGSGGAEQYF.

CDR3 region: CASSQDGGYEQYV. CDR3 coding DNA: TGCGCCAGCAGCCAAGATGGCGGCTACGAGCAGTACGTC. The chain joins TRBV4-1 to TRBJ2-7; D is uncertain. V shed 0 bases and J shed 3 bases, with 6 bases lying between them. Germline CDR1 and CDR2: MGHRA and YSYEKL. The CDR3 spans 13 residues.

The gene calls are TRBV6-1 and TRBJ2-3, with 11 nucleotides matching TRBD2. CDR3 length equals 20 residues. V lost 4 bases to trimming and J lost 3 bases; unmatched junction nucleotides: 18. Looked up from germline, CDR1 is MNHNS and CDR2 is SASEGT. The CDR3 reads CASSAPSLAGGKFDTDTQYF. The CDR3 nucleotides are TGTGCCAGCAGTGCCCCAAGCCTAGCGGGGGGAAAGTTCGATACAGATACGCAGTATTTT.

This clone was seen only a few times. The junction differs from germline at one of its ends, possibly a read error. The chain carries TRBV27 and TRBJ2-3; 10 nucleotides match TRBD2. This CDR3 comprises 16 residues. Germline V gives CDR1 MNHEY, CDR2 SMNVEV (reference sequence). For the CDR3, the DNA is TGTGCCAGCAGTTCCTCTAGCGGGGGACCCACAAATACGCAGTATTTT. Amino acids: CASSSSSGGPTNTQYF.

The chain combines TRBV2 with TRBJ2-1; perhaps TRBD1 as D (6 bases). The CDR3 length is 15 residues. V was clipped by 4 bases and J by 0 bases, with 10 bases between them. The germline V gene has CDR1 SNHLY and CDR2 FYNNEI. The CDR3 region is CASSVQGNSYNEQFF. CDR3 nucleotide sequence: TGTGCCAGCAGTGTGCAGGGGAACTCCTACAATGAGCAGTTCTTC.

The chain recombines TRBV4-3 with TRBJ1-1; D gene uncertain. This CDR3 region has 14 residues. The V gene lost 2 bases and the J gene lost 2 bases, with 9 bases spanning the gap. Germline CDR1 reads LGHNA; CDR2 reads YSLEER. CDR3 loop: CASSQYLSNTEAFF. CDR3 sequence (DNA): TGCGCCAGCAGCCAATATTTAAGCAACACTGAAGCTTTCTTT.

This clone was counted a single time. The chain combines TRBV19 with TRBJ2-5, with D maybe TRBD1 (6 bases). Per the germline V gene, CDR1 is LNHDA and CDR2 is SQIVND (reference sequence). The CDR3 totals 13 residues. Trimming cost V 10 bases and J 4 bases, with 16 bases left between them. This CDR3 is CATQGLALETQYF. The DNA of the CDR3 is TGTGCCACCCAGGGGCTAGCTTTAGAGACCCAGTACTTC. Variable domain in full (rest from reference TRBV19 and TRBJ2-5): DGGITQSPKYLFRKEGQNVTLSCEQNLNHDAMYWYRQDPGQGLRLIYYSQIVNDFQKGDIAEGYSVSREKKESFPLTVTSAQKNPTAFYLCATQGLALETQYFGPGTRLLVL.

This clone was seen once. The chain is built from TRBV7-9 and TRBJ1-2, with TRBD1 matching 8 bases. The germline V gene has CDR1 SEHNR and CDR2 FQNEAQ (reference sequence). The CDR3 totals 14 residues. Losses at the gene ends were 5 bases for V and 4 bases for J; bases not matched to a gene: 6. This CDR3 is CASSRDRLFYGYTF. The CDR3 nucleotides read TGTGCCAGCAGCCGGGACAGGTTATTCTATGGCTACACCTTC.

The genes are TRBV18 and TRBJ2-7; 8 positions agree with TRBD1. The J segment lost 5 bases and the V segment lost 3 bases, leaving 6 bases of the junction unmatched. The CDR3 has 14 residues. The germline gives CDR1 KGHSH, CDR2 LQKENI. CDR3 nucleotides: TGTGCCAGCTCACCTCTTTTGACAGGGGACGAGCAGTACTTC. Protein: CASSPLLTGDEQYF.

The J gene is TRBJ2-3, the V gene TRBV2, with 12 bases fitting TRBD2. The CDR3 contains 15 residues. Germline CDR1 reads SNHLY; CDR2 reads FYNNEI. V lost 4 bases to trimming and J lost 3 bases; unmatched junction nucleotides: 2. The CDR3 sequence is CASSGGLAGTDTQYF. The CDR3 DNA sequence: TGTGCCAGCAGTGGAGGACTAGCGGGGACAGATACGCAGTATTTT.